This T cell receptor (beta chain) was captured by sequencing in a study of T cell responses to AZD1222 COVID-19 vaccine. In the case of this clone: Its antigen is undetermined.

Germline-derived CDR1 and CDR2 are MNHEY and SVGAGI. This CDR3 is built from 15 residues. J was trimmed by 0 bases and V by 5 bases; bases with no gene match: 2. Study-wide points: Of spike-specific TCRs, nearly half reportedly target regions left unmutated in variants.

Profiling relied on immunoSEQ multiplex PCR, and the TCRdb table lists in-frame clones only, not all of them. The table lists around 65,000 clones, around 81% of them singletons. Sequencing was performed on peripheral blood, taken 28 days after the second AZD1222 dose. The clonotype was recovered from an adult who received the AZD1222 COVID-19 vaccine. The chain uses TRBV6-5 and TRBJ2-1; 9 nucleotides match TRBD2. The CDR3: CASSLAGSSYNEQFF. The CDR3 DNA follows: TGTGCCAGCAGTCTAGCGGGATCCTCCTACAATGAGCAGTTCTTC.